Below, 3 T cell receptor beta chains from the same sample are listed, as sequenced in a study of blood T cell repertoires in COVID-19. TCRdb's table, derived via immunoSEQ multiplex PCR, lists solely in-frame clones and lacks some. The table includes under 300,000 clones, about nine tenths detected once. Material for sequencing was PBMCs or T cells enriched from blood (not recorded which). All receptors come from a woman in her thirties or forties who had recovered from COVID-19.

This rearrangement joins TRBV18 to TRBJ2-1; TRBD1 matches 9 bases. The CDR3 is 17 residues long. The V and J ends lost 4 bases and 1 base, in that order; junction bases with no gene match: 8. Looked up from germline, CDR1 is KGHSH and CDR2 is LQKENI. The CDR3, as DNA: TGTGCCAGCTCACGCGAGTTTGGGACAGGGTCCTACAATGAGCAGTTCTTC. This translates into CASSREFGTGSYNEQFF.

The chain recombines TRBV7-8 with TRBJ1-5; maybe TRBD1 (5 bases). The CDR3 totals 15 residues. Germline lookup yields CDR1 SGHVS and CDR2 FQNEAQ. V lost 1 base, J lost 6 bases, and 13 bases lay in between. CDR3 in amino acids: CASSLGAGRGQPQHF. CDR3 nucleotides: TGTGCCAGCAGCTTAGGGGCAGGGCGAGGTCAGCCCCAGCATTTT.

This chain's CDR3 is CASSPPSEGAGWYGYTF. The DNA of the CDR3 is TGTGCCAGCTCACCCCCCTCTGAAGGCGCAGGGTGGTATGGCTACACCTTC. The chain employs TRBV18 and TRBJ1-2; the D gene is possibly TRBD1 (5 bases). From germline, CDR1 is KGHSH and CDR2 LQKENI. The CDR3 is made up of 17 amino acids. Deletions cut 3 bases from V and 5 bases from J, with 22 bases between. Combining the CDR3 with reference TRBV18 and TRBJ1-2 gives the whole variable domain NAGVMQNPRHLVRRRGQEARLRCSPMKGHSHVYWYRQLPEEGLKFMVYLQKENIIDESGMPKERFSAEFPKEGPSILRIQQVVRGDSAAYFCASSPPSEGAGWYGYTFGSGTRLTVV.